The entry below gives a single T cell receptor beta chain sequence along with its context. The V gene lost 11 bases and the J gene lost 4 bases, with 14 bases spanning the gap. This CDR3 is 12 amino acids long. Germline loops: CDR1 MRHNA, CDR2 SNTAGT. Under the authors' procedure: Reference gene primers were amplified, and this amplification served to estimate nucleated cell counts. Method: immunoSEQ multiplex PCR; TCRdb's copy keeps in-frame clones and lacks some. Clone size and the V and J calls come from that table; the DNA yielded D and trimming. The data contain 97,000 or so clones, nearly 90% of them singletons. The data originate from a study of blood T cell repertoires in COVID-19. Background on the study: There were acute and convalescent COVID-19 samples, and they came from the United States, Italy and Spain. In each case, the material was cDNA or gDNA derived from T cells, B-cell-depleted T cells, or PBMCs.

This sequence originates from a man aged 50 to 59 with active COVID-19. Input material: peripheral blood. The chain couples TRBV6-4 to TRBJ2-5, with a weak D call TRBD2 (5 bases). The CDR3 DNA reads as TGTGCCCCCCCCGACCGGGGAGAGACCCAGTACTTC. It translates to CAPPDRGETQYF.